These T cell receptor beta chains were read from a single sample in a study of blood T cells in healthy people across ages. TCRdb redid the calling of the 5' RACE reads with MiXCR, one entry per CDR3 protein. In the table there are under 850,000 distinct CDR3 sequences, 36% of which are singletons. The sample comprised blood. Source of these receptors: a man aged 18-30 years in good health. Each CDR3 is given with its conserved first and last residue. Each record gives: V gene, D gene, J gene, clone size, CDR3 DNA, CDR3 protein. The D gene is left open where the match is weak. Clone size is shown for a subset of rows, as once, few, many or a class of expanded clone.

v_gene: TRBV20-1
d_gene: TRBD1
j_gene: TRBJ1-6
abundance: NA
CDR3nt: TGCAGTGCTAGCCGGGACAGGGTGCTTAATTCACCCCTCCACTTT
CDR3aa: CSASRDRVLNSPLHF

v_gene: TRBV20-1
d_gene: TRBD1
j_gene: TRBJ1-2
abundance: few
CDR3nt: TGCAGTGCTGGACAGGGGGCTGCCTATGGCTACACCTTC
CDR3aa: CSAGQGAAYGYTF

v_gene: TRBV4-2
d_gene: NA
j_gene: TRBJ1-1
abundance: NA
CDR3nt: TGTGCCAGCAGCCAAGTATCCGAGTCTGAAGCTTTCTTT
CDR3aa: CASSQVSESEAFF

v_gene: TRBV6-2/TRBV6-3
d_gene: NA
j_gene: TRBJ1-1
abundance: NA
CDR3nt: TGTGCCAGCAGTTACGGGGGCGGACGCACTGAAGCTTTCTTT
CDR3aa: CASSYGGGRTEAFF

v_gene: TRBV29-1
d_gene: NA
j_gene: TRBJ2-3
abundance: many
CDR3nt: TGCAGCGTTAGACTAGGGAGTCGCACAGATACGCAGTATTTT
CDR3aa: CSVRLGSRTDTQYF

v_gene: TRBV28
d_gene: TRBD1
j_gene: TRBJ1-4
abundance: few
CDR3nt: TGTGCCAGCAGGAAAATGGACAGGGGAGGCGAAAAACTGTTTTTT
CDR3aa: CASRKMDRGGEKLFF

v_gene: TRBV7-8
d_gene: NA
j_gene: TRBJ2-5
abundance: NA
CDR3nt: TGTGCCAGCAGCCAACGACAAGGTAGAGCCAATGAGCAGTACTTC
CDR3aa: CASSQRQGRANEQYF

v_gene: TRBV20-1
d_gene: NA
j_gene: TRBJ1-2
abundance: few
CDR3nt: TGCAGTGCCGACTATGGCTACACCTTC
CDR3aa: CSADYGYTF

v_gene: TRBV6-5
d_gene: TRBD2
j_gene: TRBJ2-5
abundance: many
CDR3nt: TGTGCCAGCAGTTACTTGTCGGGGGGGGAGACCCAGTACTTC
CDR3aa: CASSYLSGGETQYF

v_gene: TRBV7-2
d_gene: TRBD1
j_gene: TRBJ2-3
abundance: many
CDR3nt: TGTGCCAGCAGCTTGGGACAGGGACGCACAGATACGCAGTATTTT
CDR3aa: CASSLGQGRTDTQYF

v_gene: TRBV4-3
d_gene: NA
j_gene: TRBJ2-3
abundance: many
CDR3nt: TGCGCCAGCAGCCAAGGAGGGACTCCGGGGGATACGCAGTATTTT
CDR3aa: CASSQGGTPGDTQYF

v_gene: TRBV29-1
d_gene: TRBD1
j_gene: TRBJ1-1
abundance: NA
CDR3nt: TGCAGCGTTGAAGTTCTACAGGGGAGAAACACTGAAGCTTTCTTT
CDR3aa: CSVEVLQGRNTEAFF

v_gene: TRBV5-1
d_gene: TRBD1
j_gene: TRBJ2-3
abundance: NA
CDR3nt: TGCGCCAGCAGCTTAACAGGGGTTGGGGCAGATACGCAGTATTTT
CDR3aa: CASSLTGVGADTQYF

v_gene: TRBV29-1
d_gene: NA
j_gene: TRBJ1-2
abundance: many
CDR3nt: TGCAGCGTTGAAGATCGGGGGACCCTCTACACCTTC
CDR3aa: CSVEDRGTLYTF

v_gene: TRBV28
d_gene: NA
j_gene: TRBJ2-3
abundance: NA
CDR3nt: TGTGCCAGTACGGCGGGGACAGATACGCAGTATTTT
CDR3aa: CASTAGTDTQYF

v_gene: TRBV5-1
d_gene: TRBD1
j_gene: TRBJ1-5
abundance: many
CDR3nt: TGCGCCAGCAGCTTGGCAGGGGGCGTAAGTCAGCCCCAGCATTTT
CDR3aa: CASSLAGGVSQPQHF

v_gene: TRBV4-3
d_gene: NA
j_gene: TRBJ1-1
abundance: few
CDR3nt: TGCGCCAGCAGCCAAGCCCCGGTCGGGGGCTTGAACACTGAAGCTTTCTTT
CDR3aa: CASSQAPVGGLNTEAFF

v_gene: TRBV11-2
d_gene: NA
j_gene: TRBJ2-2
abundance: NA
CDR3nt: TGTGCCAGCAGCTCATTAGGGCTACAAGGTCGGGAGCTGTTTTTT
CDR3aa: CASSSLGLQGRELFF

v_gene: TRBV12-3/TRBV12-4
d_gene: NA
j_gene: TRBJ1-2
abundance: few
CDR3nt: TGTGCCAGCAGTTTTCAGGGACGGGACTATGGCTACACCTTC
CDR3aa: CASSFQGRDYGYTF

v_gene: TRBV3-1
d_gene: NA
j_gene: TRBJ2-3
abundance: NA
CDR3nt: TGTGCCAGCAGCCAAGGACTCGTCCGGTTCACAGATACGCAGTATTTT
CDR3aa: CASSQGLVRFTDTQYF

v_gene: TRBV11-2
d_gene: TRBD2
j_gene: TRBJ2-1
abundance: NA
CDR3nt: TGTGCCAGCAGCGACCTCTCAAGGACTAGCGGTTACAATGGGCAGTTCTTC
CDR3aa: CASSDLSRTSGYNGQFF

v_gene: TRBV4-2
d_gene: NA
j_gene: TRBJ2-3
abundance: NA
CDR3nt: TGTGCCAGCAGCCGCCGGAATCCGCTTACCTCCACAGATACGCAGTATTTT
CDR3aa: CASSRRNPLTSTDTQYF

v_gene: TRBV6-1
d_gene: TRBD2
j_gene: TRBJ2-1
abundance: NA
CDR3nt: TGTGCCAGCAGGATATCAAGCGGGGGCCCCTACAATGAGCAGTTCTTC
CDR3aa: CASRISSGGPYNEQFF

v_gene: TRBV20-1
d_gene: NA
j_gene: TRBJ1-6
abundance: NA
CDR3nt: TGCAGTGCTAGAGCTCAGAGCTCCTATAATTCACCCCTCCACTTT
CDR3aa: CSARAQSSYNSPLHF

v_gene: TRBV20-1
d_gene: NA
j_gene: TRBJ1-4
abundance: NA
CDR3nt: TGCAGTGCCATGCCGGGACCGAATGAAAAACTGTTTTTT
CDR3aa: CSAMPGPNEKLFF

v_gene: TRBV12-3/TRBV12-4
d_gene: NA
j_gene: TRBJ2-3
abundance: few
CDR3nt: TGTGCCAGCAGTTTTCAGGGGCCGTCAGATACGCAGTATTTT
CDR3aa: CASSFQGPSDTQYF

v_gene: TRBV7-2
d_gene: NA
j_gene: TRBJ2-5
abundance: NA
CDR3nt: TGTGCCAGCAGCTTACGGAGGGGAGAGACCCAGTACTTC
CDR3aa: CASSLRRGETQYF

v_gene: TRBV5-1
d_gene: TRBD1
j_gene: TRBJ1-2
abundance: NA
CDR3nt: TGCGCCAGCAGCTTCCGTCAGGGGGAGAACTATGGCTACACCTTC
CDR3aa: CASSFRQGENYGYTF

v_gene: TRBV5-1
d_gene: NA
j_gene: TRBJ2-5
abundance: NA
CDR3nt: TGCGCCAGCAGCTTGGTAGTCCTAGGGGAGACCCAGTACTTC
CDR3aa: CASSLVVLGETQYF

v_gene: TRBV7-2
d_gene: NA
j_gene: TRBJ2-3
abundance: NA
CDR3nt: TGTGCCAGCAGCGAGACTAGGGGTAGCACAGATACGCAGTATTTT
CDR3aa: CASSETRGSTDTQYF

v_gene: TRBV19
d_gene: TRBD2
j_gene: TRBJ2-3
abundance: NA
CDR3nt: TGTGCCAGTCGGACTAGCAAATACACAGATACGCAGTATTTT
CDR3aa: CASRTSKYTDTQYF

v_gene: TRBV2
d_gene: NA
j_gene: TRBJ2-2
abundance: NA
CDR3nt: TGTGCCAGCAGGGATGCCCTGGGGGAGCTGTTTTTT
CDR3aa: CASRDALGELFF

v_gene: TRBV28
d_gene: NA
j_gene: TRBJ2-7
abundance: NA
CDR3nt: TGTGCCAGCAGTGGGGCGAGGTACGAGCAGTACTTC
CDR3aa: CASSGARYEQYF

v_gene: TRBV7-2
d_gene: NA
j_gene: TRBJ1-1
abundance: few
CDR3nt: TGTGCCAGCAGCTCAATATTGGGCACTGAAGCTTTCTTT
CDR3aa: CASSSILGTEAFF

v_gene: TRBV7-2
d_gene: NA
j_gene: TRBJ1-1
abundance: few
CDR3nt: TGTGCCAGCACCCCCATTAGGGAGGCCACTGAAGCTTTCTTT
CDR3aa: CASTPIREATEAFF

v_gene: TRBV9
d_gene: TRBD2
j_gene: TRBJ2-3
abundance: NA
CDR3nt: TGTGCCAGCAGCGTAGAGATCTGGGGTAGCGGGGCCGGTACGCAGTATTTT
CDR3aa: CASSVEIWGSGAGTQYF

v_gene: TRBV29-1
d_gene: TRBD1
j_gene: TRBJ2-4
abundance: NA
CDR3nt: TGCAGCGTGGGTGTGACAGGGGAAAGCATTCAGTACTTC
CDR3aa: CSVGVTGESIQYF

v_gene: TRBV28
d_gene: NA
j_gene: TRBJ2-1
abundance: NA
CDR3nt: TGTGCCAGCACTGGCCCAACCTACAATGAGCAGTTCTTC
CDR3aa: CASTGPTYNEQFF

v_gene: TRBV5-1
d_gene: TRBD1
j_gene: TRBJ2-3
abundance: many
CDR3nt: TGTGCCAGCAGCCGGACAGGTCCCACAGATACGCAGTATTTT
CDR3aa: CASSRTGPTDTQYF

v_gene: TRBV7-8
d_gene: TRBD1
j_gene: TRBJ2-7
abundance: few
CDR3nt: TGTGCCAGCCAATCCGGGACAGAGACCTACGAGCAGTACTTC
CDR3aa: CASQSGTETYEQYF

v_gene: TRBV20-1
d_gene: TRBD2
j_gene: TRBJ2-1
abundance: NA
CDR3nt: TGCAGTGCCCAGTGGGGGGGGAGCTCCTACAATGAGCAGTTCTTC
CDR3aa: CSAQWGGSSYNEQFF

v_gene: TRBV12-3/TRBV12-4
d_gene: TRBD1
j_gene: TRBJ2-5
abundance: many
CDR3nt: TGTGCCAGCGGGGACAGGGGAGACGAGACCCAGTACTTC
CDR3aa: CASGDRGDETQYF

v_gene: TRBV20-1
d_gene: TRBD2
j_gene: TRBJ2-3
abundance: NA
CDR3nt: TGCAGTGCTAGAGGGGTTCGAGCGGGGGACCTATACCGACGCACAGATACGCAGTATTTT
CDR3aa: CSARGVRAGDLYRRTDTQYF